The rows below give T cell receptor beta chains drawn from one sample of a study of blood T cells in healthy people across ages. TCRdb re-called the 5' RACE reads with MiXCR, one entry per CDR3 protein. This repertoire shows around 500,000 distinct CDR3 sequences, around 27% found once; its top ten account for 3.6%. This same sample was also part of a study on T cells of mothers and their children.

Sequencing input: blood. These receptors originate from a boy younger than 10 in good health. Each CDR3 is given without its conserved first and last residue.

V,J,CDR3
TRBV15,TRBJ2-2,ATSRETGVAGTGELF
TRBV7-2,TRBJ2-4,ASSQMGLAVGGPAKNIQY
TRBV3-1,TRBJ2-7,ASSHGGASYEQY
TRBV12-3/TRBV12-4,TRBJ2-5,ASSLHPGGETQY
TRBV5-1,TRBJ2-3,ASSFTGTSGLQY
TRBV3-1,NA,ASSQGLDSETQY
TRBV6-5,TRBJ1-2,ASRNPTENNYGYT
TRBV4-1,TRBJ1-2,ASSQDKSWTGDGYT
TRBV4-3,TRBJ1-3,ASSQDLGQGPGNTIY
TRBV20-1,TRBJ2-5,SARQGGETQY
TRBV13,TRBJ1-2,ASSLVKGPRYYGYT
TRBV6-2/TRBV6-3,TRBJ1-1,ASSDHGAEAF
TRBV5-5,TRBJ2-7,ASSLGGPVYEQY
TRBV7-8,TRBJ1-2,ASSFRDRRYGYT
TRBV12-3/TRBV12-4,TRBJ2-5,ASSSVSAETQY
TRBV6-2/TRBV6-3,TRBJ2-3,ASRITTRGTDTQY
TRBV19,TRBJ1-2,ASGAYGYT
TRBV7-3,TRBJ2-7,ASSLKGQGASEQY
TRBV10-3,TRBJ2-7,AIGLAISYEQY